The present T cell receptor beta chain was sequenced within a study of shared clonotypes between healthy human individuals. Overall study findings and caveats: Naive subsets tended to show greater estimated richness than memory subsets.

At the deep level, the assay was run. The assay was immunoSEQ multiplex PCR, and TCRdb's table has in-frame clones only and misses some. In the table there are about 750,000 clones, around 93% of which are singletons. This CDR3 spans 14 amino acids. The V gene end was trimmed by 3 bases and the J gene end by 3 bases; junction bases not matched to a gene: 5. Germline-derived CDR1 and CDR2 are SGDLS and YYNGEE. Naive CD8 cells lacked CD45RO and underwent positive selection for CCR7, leaving out terminally differentiated effector memory CD45RA+ cells. Notes on this clone: As yet, its antigen is unknown.

The chain uses TRBV9 and TRBJ1-1; 7 nucleotides agree with TRBD1. The TCR sequence derives from a man under 40 in good health. Sequencing input: naive CD8+ T cells sorted from blood. The CDR3 DNA follows: TGTGCCAGCAGCGCTGGGACAGCGGACACTGAAGCTTTCTTT. The encoded protein is CASSAGTADTEAFF.